A selection of T cell receptor beta chains follows, all from one sample in a study of T cell responses to AZD1222 COVID-19 vaccine. Method: immunoSEQ multiplex PCR; TCRdb's copy keeps in-frame clones and lacks some. Here the sample spans about 110,000 clones, around 90% being singletons. The source material was peripheral blood, sampled on day 0 of AZD1222 vaccination. These receptors were collected from an adult in good health. Both conserved end residues are part of each CDR3. The D gene is left open where the match is weak. Only part of the rows carry a size: once, few, many, or a class if the clone is expanded.

DNA: TGTGCCAGTAGTCCGCGCCGGGACAGTGGCTACGAGCAGTACTTC
CDR3: CASSPRRDSGYEQYF
size: NA
J: TRBJ2-7
V: TRBV19
D: TRBD1

DNA: TGTGCCAGCTCACCAGGACAGGAAACTTTCTTT
CDR3: CASSPGQETFF
size: once
J: TRBJ1-1
V: TRBV18
D: TRBD1

DNA: TGTGCCAGCAGCCCGGGGTCCGGGACGCAGGAGCAGTTCTTC
CDR3: CASSPGSGTQEQFF
size: NA
J: TRBJ2-1
V: TRBV27
D: NA

DNA: TGTGCCAGTAGTATGCAGGGGATGAACACTGAAGCTTTCTTT
CDR3: CASSMQGMNTEAFF
size: NA
J: TRBJ1-1
V: TRBV19
D: NA

DNA: TGTGCCAGCAGCCAAGAATCGGTTTCAGGCATTCAGTACTTC
CDR3: CASSQESVSGIQYF
size: NA
J: TRBJ2-4
V: TRBV3-1/TRBV3-2
D: NA

DNA: TGTGCCAGCAGTATCTTCGACAGGGGCACTGAAGCTTTCTTT
CDR3: CASSIFDRGTEAFF
size: NA
J: TRBJ1-1
V: TRBV28
D: TRBD1

DNA: TGTGCCAGCAGCCCTGGGACTAGCGCGATCAATGAGCAGTTCTTC
CDR3: CASSPGTSAINEQFF
size: NA
J: TRBJ2-1
V: TRBV5-4
D: TRBD2

DNA: TGTGCCAGCAGCGTAGGACGGACCAATCAGCCCCAGCATTTT
CDR3: CASSVGRTNQPQHF
size: NA
J: TRBJ1-5
V: TRBV7-8
D: NA

DNA: TGTGCCAGCAGCTCAAGGTCCGGGACAGCTCAGCTTGAGCAGTTCTTC
CDR3: CASSSRSGTAQLEQFF
size: NA
J: TRBJ2-1
V: TRBV7-2
D: TRBD1

DNA: TGCAGCGTTGAAGTCGGGGGGCCGGTAGGCAAACTGTTTTTT
CDR3: CSVEVGGPVGKLFF
size: NA
J: TRBJ1-4
V: TRBV29-1
D: NA

DNA: TGTGCCAGCACCGCAGGGGGGCGGACTGAAGCTTTCTTT
CDR3: CASTAGGRTEAFF
size: NA
J: TRBJ1-1
V: TRBV12-3/TRBV12-4
D: TRBD1

DNA: TGTGCCAGCAGCCAAGATTGGAACAGGGATAACCTCTATGGCTACACCTTC
CDR3: CASSQDWNRDNLYGYTF
size: few
J: TRBJ1-2
V: TRBV4-2
D: NA

DNA: TGTGCCAGCTCGAAGGACAGCATGAACACTGAAGCTTTCTTT
CDR3: CASSKDSMNTEAFF
size: few
J: TRBJ1-1
V: TRBV18
D: NA

DNA: TGTGCCAGCAGCGCCCCGGTACCTACAGGGGGAAGTGGCTACACCTTC
CDR3: CASSAPVPTGGSGYTF
size: NA
J: TRBJ1-2
V: TRBV7-2
D: TRBD1

DNA: TGTGCCAGTAGTCCCACGGGACAGGGAAGAACTGAAGCTTTCTTT
CDR3: CASSPTGQGRTEAFF
size: NA
J: TRBJ1-1
V: TRBV19
D: TRBD1

DNA: TGTGCCAGCAGCGGGGACAGGGCTCAAGAGACCCAGTACTTC
CDR3: CASSGDRAQETQYF
size: NA
J: TRBJ2-5
V: TRBV7-2
D: TRBD1

DNA: TGTGCCAGTAGTCCTGGACTAGCGGGGCTTCAGACCCAGTACTTC
CDR3: CASSPGLAGLQTQYF
size: NA
J: TRBJ2-5
V: TRBV19
D: TRBD2

DNA: TGTGCCAGCAGTCCACCCCAAGGACTAGCGGATGAGCAGTTCTTC
CDR3: CASSPPQGLADEQFF
size: NA
J: TRBJ2-1
V: TRBV25-1
D: TRBD2

DNA: TGTGCCAGCAGCCACCTCTCCGGCCGGACTAATGAAAAACTGTTTTTT
CDR3: CASSHLSGRTNEKLFF
size: NA
J: TRBJ1-4
V: TRBV14
D: NA

DNA: TGTGCCATCAGTTTTACCGGAGACACTGAAGCTTTCTTT
CDR3: CAISFTGDTEAFF
size: NA
J: TRBJ1-1
V: TRBV10-3
D: NA

DNA: TGTGCCAGCAGCTTAGGGGGACAGGGATACGAGCAGTACTTC
CDR3: CASSLGGQGYEQYF
size: NA
J: TRBJ2-7
V: TRBV7-2
D: TRBD1

DNA: TGTGCCAGCAGTACGACTAGCCCATACAATGAGCAGTTCTTC
CDR3: CASSTTSPYNEQFF
size: NA
J: TRBJ2-1
V: TRBV28
D: TRBD2

DNA: TGCGCCAGCAGCCAAGATCCACGTGTGAGGTACTTC
CDR3: CASSQDPRVRYF
size: few
J: TRBJ2-4
V: TRBV4-1
D: NA